Listed here are 27 T cell receptor beta chains from one sample, sequenced in a study of cytomegalovirus exposure and HLA in healthy donors. The PCR was carried out with 60 Vbeta primers and 13 Jbeta primers. This table comes from immunoSEQ multiplex PCR, and its TCRdb copy is limited to in-frame clones, with some not included. The table has under 120,000 clones, roughly three fifths seen once; the top ten hold around 3.9%. Sequenced input: PBMCs. The receptors stem from a man younger than 45 in good health and CMV-seropositive.

This clone was seen a few times. The V gene is TRBV7-2, the J gene TRBJ2-3; D is ambiguous. This CDR3 has 11 amino acids. V lost 7 bases and J 2 bases, leaving 4 bases between the germline ends. Germline CDR1 and CDR2: SGHTA and FQGNSA. The CDR3 DNA sequence: TGTGCCAGCACTTCCACAGATACGCAGTATTTT. Protein product: CASTSTDTQYF.

This clone appeared a single time. The chain links TRBV9 to TRBJ2-1, with 14 bases fitting TRBD2. In germline, CDR1 is SGDLS, CDR2 YYNGEE. Trimming took 3 bases from V and 5 from J; bases not matched to a gene: 4. The CDR3 has 16 residues. CDR3 amino acids: CASSGGLAGVHNEQFF. CDR3 sequence (DNA): TGTGCCAGCAGCGGGGGACTAGCGGGGGTCCACAATGAGCAGTTCTTC.

The chain combines TRBV18 with TRBJ2-4, with D possibly being TRBD2 (6 bases). Trimming took off 5 bases at V and 0 bases at J, with 14 bases between the two ends. Germline V CDR1 and CDR2: KGHSH, LQKENI. This CDR3 is 16 amino acids long. In DNA form, the CDR3 reads TGTGCCAGCTCATCAGGAGGGTCCGTAGCCAAAAACATTCAGTACTTC. It specifies CASSSGGSVAKNIQYF.

This clone was observed a handful of times. V is TRBV19 and J is TRBJ1-2; 8 nucleotides agree with TRBD1. The CDR3 has 16 residues. The V gene's germline CDR1 is LNHDA and CDR2 SQIVND (reference sequence). The junction had 11 bases not matched to a gene; V was cut back by 2 bases and J by 6 bases. The CDR3 bases are TGTGCCAGTAGTATATTCCAGGGGGCGAACAGGGATGGCTACACCTTC. It translates to CASSIFQGANRDGYTF.

This clone has only a few counts. The CDR3 sequence is CASSLTGGGEKLFF. In nucleotides, the CDR3 is TGTGCCAGCAGTTTAACGGGAGGGGGCGAAAAACTGTTTTTT. This chain connects TRBV27 to TRBJ1-4; 7 bases agree with TRBD1. J lost 8 bases, V lost 2 bases, and 5 bases had no gene match. There are 14 residues in the CDR3. From germline, CDR1 is MNHEY and CDR2 SMNVEV (reference sequence).

This chain joins TRBV5-1 and TRBJ1-5; a weak D match, TRBD1 (5 bases). This CDR3 has 15 amino acids. Between the trimmed V and J ends, which lost 0 bases and 1 base, there was a span of 8 bases. Germline loops: CDR1 SGHRS, CDR2 YFSETQ. DNA for the CDR3: TGCGCCAGCAGCTTGGCTGGGGCCAGCAATCAGCCCCAGCATTTT. Protein product: CASSLAGASNQPQHF. Full variable domain (missing parts from reference TRBV5-1 and TRBJ1-5): KAGVTQTPRYLIKTRGQQVTLSCSPISGHRSVSWYQQTPGQGLQFLFEYFSETQRNKGNFPGRFSGRQFSNSRSEMNVSTLELGDSALYLCASSLAGASNQPQHFGDGTRLSIL.

In its sample, this clone was seen a few times. This chain joins TRBV9 and TRBJ2-7, with TRBD2 identical over 7 bases. Germline CDR1 is SGDLS and CDR2 is YYNGEE. CDR3 length equals 16 residues. J was trimmed by 7 bases and V by 4 bases; bases with no gene match: 17. CDR3 sequence: CASSPAQFRGEGEQYF. Written as DNA, the CDR3 is TGTGCCAGCAGCCCCGCGCAATTTCGGGGGGAAGGGGAGCAGTACTTC.

The rearrangement links TRBV6-5 to TRBJ1-1; D unresolved. Trimming left V 0 bases short and J 4 bases short, with 9 bases between. The CDR3 has 14 amino acids. Germline-derived CDR1 and CDR2 are MNHEY and SVGAGI. The CDR3 protein is CASSYSEVSTEAFF. CDR3 nucleotide sequence: TGTGCCAGCAGTTACTCCGAGGTGAGCACTGAAGCTTTCTTT.

This clone was observed a handful of times. The gene calls are TRBV7-8 and TRBJ1-2; TRBD1 might be the D (5 bases). V was pared by 8 bases and J by 4 bases, with 11 bases between. The length of the CDR3 is 12 residues. Looked up from germline, CDR1 is SGHVS and CDR2 is FQNEAQ. CDR3 bases: TGTGCCAGCGCTCCGGGGGGCTATGGCTACACCTTC. Translated, it gives CASAPGGYGYTF.

This chain joins TRBV6-4 and TRBJ2-1; a weak D match, TRBD1 (5 bases). Germline V CDR1 and CDR2: MRHNA, SNTAGT. The CDR3 runs to 13 residues. Trimming stripped 6 bases from V and 9 bases from J, with 15 bases between. Here the CDR3 reads CASSLTDTTEQFF. The CDR3 nucleotides are TGTGCCAGCAGCCTGACAGATACTACTGAGCAGTTCTTC.

The chain joins TRBV30 to TRBJ2-3, with D hard to call. Germline V gene sequence: CDR1 GTSNPN, CDR2 SVGIG (reference sequence). The CDR3 has 13 residues. Trimming cost V 3 bases and J 4 bases, with 11 bases left between them. CDR3 residues: CAWSLEMADTQYF. The CDR3 DNA sequence: TGTGCCTGGAGCCTAGAAATGGCAGATACGCAGTATTTT.

The CDR3 loop reads CASSPTGDYGYTF. CDR3 sequence (DNA): TGTGCCAGCAGCCCTACAGGGGACTATGGCTACACCTTC. This chain joins TRBV11-2 and TRBJ1-2; 7 bases line up with TRBD1. This CDR3 has 13 residues. Germline V CDR1 and CDR2: SGHAT, FQNNGV. V dropped 5 bases and J dropped 3; count of bases not matched to a gene: 3.

J is TRBJ2-3 and V is TRBV7-6, with TRBD2 as a possible D gene (6 bases). The V end lost 1 base, the J end lost 3 bases, and 11 bases lay between the germline ends. Germline CDR1 and CDR2: SGHVS and FNYEAQ. This CDR3 has 15 amino acids. CDR3: CASSLVGLVTDTQYF. The CDR3 nucleotides read TGTGCCAGCAGCTTAGTGGGACTCGTGACAGATACGCAGTATTTT.

The gene calls are TRBV2 and TRBJ2-7; 7 bases agree with TRBD1. J was trimmed by 3 bases and V by 3 bases; bases with no gene match: 5. Per the germline V gene, CDR1 is SNHLY and CDR2 is FYNNEI. The CDR3 has 14 residues. CDR3 sequence: CASSDPGQNYEQYF. CDR3 in DNA: TGTGCCAGCAGTGACCCGGGACAGAACTACGAGCAGTACTTC.

This clone was seen a few times. The chain links TRBV6-5 to TRBJ1-1, with TRBD1 as a possible D gene (6 bases). V lost 5 bases and J lost 4, with 17 bases in between. Germline V lookup: CDR1 MNHEY, CDR2 SVGAGI. The CDR3 spans 15 residues. Written as DNA, the CDR3 is TGTGCCAGCAGTCCTCTTGGGGGGGCAGGCACTGAAGCTTTCTTT. It translates to CASSPLGGAGTEAFF.

This clone was counted once. The CDR3 bases are TGTGCCAGCAGTCAGGCCGCTGGAAACACCATATATTTT. Protein: CASSQAAGNTIYF. This sequence joins TRBV6-5 and TRBJ1-3, with no clear D. From germline, CDR1 is MNHEY and CDR2 SVGAGI. The CDR3 covers 13 residues. V lost 5 bases and J 2 bases, leaving 7 bases between the germline ends.

The rearrangement joins TRBV6-5 to TRBJ1-2; a possible D gene is TRBD1 (5 bases). Germline values: CDR1 MNHEY, CDR2 SVGAGI. This CDR3 spans 15 amino acids. Trimming pared 5 bases from V and 2 bases from J, leaving 15 bases between. In DNA, the CDR3 is TGTGCCAGCAGTACAGTGGGACTAGGGAACTATGGCTACACCTTC. It is translated as CASSTVGLGNYGYTF.

The chain recombines TRBV10-3 with TRBJ1-2; no clear D. V shed 1 base and J shed 5 bases, with 17 bases lying between them. The CDR3 runs to 16 residues. Per the germline V gene, CDR1 is ENHRY and CDR2 is SYGVKD. CDR3 sequence: CAISEWSTTKQYGYTF. In DNA, the CDR3 is TGTGCCATCAGTGAGTGGTCGACTACTAAGCAGTATGGCTACACCTTC.

This clone has only a few counts. The chain combines TRBV4-1 with TRBJ1-1; tentative D call: TRBD1 (5 bases). The V gene lost 1 base and the J gene lost 4 bases, with 13 bases spanning the gap. CDR3 length: 15 amino acids. Germline V lookup: CDR1 MGHRA, CDR2 YSYEKL. This CDR3 is CASSQGQPRGTEAFF. In DNA, the CDR3 is TGCGCCAGCAGCCAAGGGCAACCAAGGGGCACTGAAGCTTTCTTT.

J is TRBJ1-4 and V is TRBV6-6; TRBD1 might be the D (6 bases). CDR1 and CDR2 (germline): MNHNY, SVGAGI (reference sequence). Trimming pared 0 bases from V and 5 bases from J, leaving 10 bases between. This CDR3 has 15 residues. The CDR3 DNA is TGTGCCAGCAGTTACTCGGGGGCGCAAAATGAAAAACTGTTTTTT. Protein product: CASSYSGAQNEKLFF.

V gene TRBV6-5 combines with J gene TRBJ1-6, with a tentative D call TRBD1 (5 bases). The CDR3 is 15 amino acids. Trimming took 2 bases from V and 9 from J, leaving 14 bases between them. Germline V gene data show CDR1 as MNHEY and CDR2 as SVGAGI. This CDR3 is CASSYGGGWGSPLHF. CDR3 in DNA: TGTGCCAGCAGTTACGGGGGGGGTTGGGGTTCACCCCTCCACTTT.

The gene calls are TRBV15 and TRBJ2-3, with a weak D call TRBD1 (5 bases). V was clipped by 6 bases and J by 0 bases, with 7 bases between them. The CDR3 length is 13 residues. CDR1 and CDR2 from the germline V gene are LNHNV and YYDKDF (reference sequence). The DNA of the CDR3 is TGTGCCACCAGAGGGGATAGCACAGATACGCAGTATTTT. It yields the protein CATRGDSTDTQYF.

V and J are TRBV7-3 and TRBJ2-1; 7 bases agree with TRBD1. Per the germline V gene, CDR1 is SGHTA and CDR2 is FQGTGA. Trimming cost V 2 bases and J 5 bases; bases outside gene matches: 3. The CDR3 has 14 amino acids. For the CDR3, the DNA is TGTGCCAGCAGCTTATTACAGGGGAACAATGAGCAGTTCTTC. It specifies CASSLLQGNNEQFF.

The table lists this clone with a few counts. The V and J genes are TRBV27 and TRBJ1-3; 11 bases agree with TRBD1. CDR3 size: 17 residues. Per the germline V gene, CDR1 is MNHEY and CDR2 is SMNVEV (reference sequence). J was trimmed by 0 bases and V by 6 bases; bases with no gene match: 7. The CDR3 bases are TGTGCCAGCAGGGGGGGACAGGGGGGACTCTCTGGAAACACCATATATTTT. Amino acid sequence: CASRGGQGGLSGNTIYF.

This clone was detected ten times or more. The chain is built from TRBV2 and TRBJ1-1; D ambiguous. The V gene's germline CDR1 is SNHLY and CDR2 FYNNEI. With 7 bases removed from V and 1 base from J, the gap between germline ends came to 10 bases. The CDR3 loop spans 13 amino acids. The CDR3 loop reads CASISWPNTEAFF. In DNA form, the CDR3 reads TGTGCCAGCATCTCGTGGCCGAACACTGAAGCTTTCTTT. Drawing the rest from reference TRBV2 and TRBJ1-1, the complete variable domain is EPEVTQTPSHQVTQMGQEVILRCVPISNHLYFYWYRQILGQKVEFLVSFYNNEISEKSEIFDDQFSVERPDGSNFTLKIRSTKLEDSAMYFCASISWPNTEAFFGQGTRLTVV.

This clone was counted once. The V call is TRBV6-5, the J call TRBJ2-7; 8 positions agree with TRBD1. Germline V gene sequence: CDR1 MNHEY, CDR2 SVGAGI. With 5 bases clipped from V and 0 bases from J, the junction kept 3 bases outside the gene matches. CDR3 length equals 14 residues. CDR3 residues: CASSGQGSSYEQYF. The CDR3 bases are TGTGCCAGCAGTGGACAGGGAAGCTCCTACGAGCAGTACTTC.

J is TRBJ1-1 and V is TRBV7-9; D might be TRBD1 (6 bases). The length of the CDR3 is 12 residues. In germline, CDR1 is SEHNR, CDR2 FQNEAQ (reference sequence). The V gene lost 5 bases and the J gene lost 5 bases, with 9 bases spanning the gap. The CDR3 sequence: CASSPQGTEAFF. The DNA for the CDR3 is TGTGCCAGCAGCCCTCAGGGGACTGAAGCTTTCTTT.